These T cell receptor beta chains were read from a single sample in a study of blood T cell repertoires in COVID-19. TCRdb's copy holds only in-frame clones and misses some; the assay was immunoSEQ multiplex PCR. Found here are 55,000 to 95,000 clones, around four fifths of them singletons; the top ten hold approximately 1.9%. Sequenced: peripheral blood. The source is a woman aged 60-75 years with acute or convalescent COVID-19. Each CDR3 is given with its conserved first and last residue. The D gene is left open where the match is weak. Some rows mark clone size as missing; the rest say once, few, many or name a class of expanded clone.

v_call,clone_size,d_call,j_call,cdr3_aa,cdr3_nt
TRBV5-1,-,TRBD1,TRBJ2-5,CASTRRTGGETQYF,TGCGCCAGCACCAGAAGGACAGGGGGGGAGACCCAGTACTTC
TRBV7-9,-,TRBD2,TRBJ2-3,CASSFAGGGTDTQYF,TGTGCCAGCAGCTTTGCGGGGGGCGGGACAGATACGCAGTATTTT
TRBV18,few,-,TRBJ2-5,CASSPRTLQETQYF,TGTGCCAGCTCACCAAGAACTTTGCAAGAGACCCAGTACTTC
TRBV30,-,TRBD1,TRBJ1-2,CALRTGGLSYGYTF,TGTGCCTTACGGACAGGGGGTTTATCCTATGGCTACACCTTC
TRBV4-2,-,TRBD1,TRBJ1-4,CASSQGTGSEGEKLFF,TGTGCCAGCAGCCAAGGGACAGGGTCTGAGGGTGAAAAACTGTTTTTT
TRBV28,-,TRBD1,TRBJ2-7,CASTRWGQGAREQYF,TGTGCCAGCACCCGCTGGGGACAGGGGGCGAGGGAGCAGTACTTC
TRBV7-9,-,-,TRBJ1-3,CASSLSDRSGNTIYF,TGTGCCAGCAGCTTGAGCGACCGCTCTGGAAACACCATATATTTT
TRBV6-5,-,-,TRBJ2-1,CASSYVSGVNEQFF,TGTGCCAGCAGTTACGTTTCGGGGGTGAATGAGCAGTTCTTC
TRBV19,few,TRBD1,TRBJ1-1,CASSIKGAGNTEAFF,TGTGCCAGTAGTATAAAGGGGGCTGGAAACACTGAAGCTTTCTTT
TRBV7-8,few,-,TRBJ1-4,CASSLRPGATNEKLFF,TGTGCCAGCAGCTTAAGGCCGGGAGCAACTAATGAAAAACTGTTTTTT
TRBV9,-,-,TRBJ2-1,CASSVVGADEQFF,TGTGCCAGCAGCGTAGTAGGGGCGGATGAGCAGTTCTTC
TRBV15,-,TRBD2,TRBJ2-5,CATSSSSGSSETQYF,TGTGCCACCAGCAGCTCTAGCGGGAGCTCGGAGACCCAGTACTTC
TRBV5-1,-,-,TRBJ2-1,CASSFSSGNNEQFF,TGCGCCAGCAGCTTCTCTTCAGGGAACAATGAGCAGTTCTTC
TRBV4-1,-,TRBD2,TRBJ2-1,CASSLQRRTSDEQFF,TGCGCCAGCAGCCTCCAACGTAGGACTAGCGATGAGCAGTTCTTC
TRBV4-2,few,-,TRBJ2-3,CASSQVRGRSDTQYF,TGTGCCAGCAGCCAAGTCAGGGGACGCTCAGATACGCAGTATTTT
TRBV5-6,few,TRBD1,TRBJ1-2,CASSGTGAGGYTF,TGTGCCAGCAGCGGGACAGGCGCGGGGGGCTACACCTTC
TRBV6-4,-,-,TRBJ2-7,CASTRQVSITYEQYF,TGTGCCAGCACCCGACAGGTGAGCATCACCTACGAGCAGTACTTC
TRBV5-1,-,TRBD1,TRBJ2-2,CASSNRDRASNTGELFF,TGCGCCAGCAGCAACCGGGACAGGGCCTCGAACACCGGGGAGCTGTTTTTT
TRBV18,few,TRBD1,TRBJ1-4,CASSPVRDSEKLFF,TGTGCCAGCTCACCGGTCCGGGACAGTGAAAAACTGTTTTTT
TRBV4-1,-,TRBD2,TRBJ2-3,CASSSRTSGSGDTQYF,TGCGCCAGCAGCTCTCGGACTAGCGGGAGTGGAGATACGCAGTATTTT
TRBV5-8,-,-,TRBJ2-1,CASSAGLRVANEQFF,TGTGCCAGCAGCGCGGGACTTCGGGTCGCAAATGAGCAGTTCTTC
TRBV2,-,TRBD1,TRBJ2-2,CASSRGQAVAGELFF,TGTGCCAGCAGTAGAGGACAGGCGGTCGCCGGGGAGCTGTTTTTT
TRBV5-5,-,TRBD1,TRBJ2-5,CASSGGTGQQETQYF,TGTGCCAGCAGCGGAGGGACAGGGCAACAAGAGACCCAGTACTTC
TRBV27,-,TRBD1,TRBJ1-6,CASSGGTGRNSPLHF,TGTGCCAGCAGTGGTGGGACAGGGAGGAATTCACCCCTCCACTTT
TRBV11-2,-,-,TRBJ1-2,CASSRSQQREYGYTF,TGTGCCAGCAGCCGATCGCAACAGAGGGAATATGGCTACACCTTC
TRBV15,-,-,TRBJ2-1,CATSRELGGYYNEQFF,TGTGCCACCAGCAGAGAACTGGGCGGGTACTACAATGAGCAGTTCTTC
TRBV20-1,-,TRBD2,TRBJ2-3,CSASLFLAGEDTQYF,TGCAGTGCTAGTCTGTTTCTAGCGGGAGAAGATACGCAGTATTTT
TRBV27,-,-,TRBJ2-1,CASFKTISSYNEQFF,TGTGCCAGCTTTAAGACTATCAGCTCCTACAATGAGCAGTTCTTC
TRBV28,-,TRBD1,TRBJ2-7,CASSFPTGQGAHEQYF,TGTGCCAGCAGTTTTCCGACGGGACAGGGTGCCCACGAGCAGTACTTC